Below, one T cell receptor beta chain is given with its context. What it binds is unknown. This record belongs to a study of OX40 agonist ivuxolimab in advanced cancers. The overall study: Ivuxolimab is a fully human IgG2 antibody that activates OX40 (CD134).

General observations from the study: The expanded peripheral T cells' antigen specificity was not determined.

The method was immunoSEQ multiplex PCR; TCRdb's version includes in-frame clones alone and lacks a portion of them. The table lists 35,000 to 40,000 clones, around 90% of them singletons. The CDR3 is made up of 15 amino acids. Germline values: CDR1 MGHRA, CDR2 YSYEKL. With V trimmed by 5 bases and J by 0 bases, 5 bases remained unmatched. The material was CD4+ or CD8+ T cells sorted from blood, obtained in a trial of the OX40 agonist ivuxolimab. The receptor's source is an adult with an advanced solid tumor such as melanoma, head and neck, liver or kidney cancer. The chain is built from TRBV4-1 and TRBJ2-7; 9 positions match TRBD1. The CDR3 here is CASSYGTGTSYEQYF. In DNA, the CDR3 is TGCGCCAGCAGCTATGGGACAGGGACCTCCTACGAGCAGTACTTC.